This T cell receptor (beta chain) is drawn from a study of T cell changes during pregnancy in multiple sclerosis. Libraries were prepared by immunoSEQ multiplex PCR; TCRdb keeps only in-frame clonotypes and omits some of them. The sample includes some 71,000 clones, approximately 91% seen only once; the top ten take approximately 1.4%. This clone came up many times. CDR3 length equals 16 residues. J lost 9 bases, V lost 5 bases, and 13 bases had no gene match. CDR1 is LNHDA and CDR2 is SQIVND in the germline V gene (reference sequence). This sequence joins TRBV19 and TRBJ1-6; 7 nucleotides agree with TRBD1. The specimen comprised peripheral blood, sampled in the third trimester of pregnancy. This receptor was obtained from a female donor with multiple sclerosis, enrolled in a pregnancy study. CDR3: CASSFTGASMGSPLHF. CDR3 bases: TGTGCCAGTAGTTTTACAGGGGCCTCTATGGGTTCACCCCTCCACTTT.